These T cell receptor beta chains were read from a single sample in a study of naive and memory T cell subsets. TCRdb used MiXCR to reprocess the UMI-ligation and nested PCR reads, holding one entry per CDR3 protein. The sample shows 98,000 or so distinct CDR3 sequences, around 11% of them seen only once. Sequenced sample: naive CD4+ T cells from blood. These receptors were taken from a human donor in good health. Each CDR3 is given with its conserved first and last residue. D genes are given only for firm matches. The size entry is marked missing in some rows and otherwise reads once, few, many or a size class.

clone_size: few; j_call: TRBJ1-6; d_call: NA; v_call: TRBV21-1; cdr3_nt: TGTGCCAGCAGCAACAGGGTTTCACCCCTCCACTTT; cdr3_aa: CASSNRVSPLHF
clone_size: many; j_call: TRBJ2-7; d_call: TRBD2; v_call: TRBV20-1; cdr3_nt: TGCAGTGCTAGAGCGGGAGGACTCCGATACGAGCAGTACTTC; cdr3_aa: CSARAGGLRYEQYF
clone_size: few; j_call: TRBJ1-1; d_call: NA; v_call: TRBV4-3; cdr3_nt: TGCGCCAGCAGCCACGATATGTGGGTAACTGAAGCTTTCTTT; cdr3_aa: CASSHDMWVTEAFF
clone_size: many; j_call: TRBJ2-4; d_call: TRBD2; v_call: TRBV20-1; cdr3_nt: TGCAGTGCTGGGAGGGCGGGGGGAGTCAAAAACATTCAGTACTTC; cdr3_aa: CSAGRAGGVKNIQYF
clone_size: few; j_call: TRBJ1-5; d_call: TRBD1; v_call: TRBV7-2; cdr3_nt: TGTGCCAGCAGCGGAGGGACAGGGGGCGTTCAGCCCCAGCATTTT; cdr3_aa: CASSGGTGGVQPQHF
clone_size: NA; j_call: TRBJ2-7; d_call: NA; v_call: TRBV21-1; cdr3_nt: TGTGCCAGCAGCAAGGCCGGGGAAAGAACCGGCGAGCAGTACTTC; cdr3_aa: CASSKAGERTGEQYF
clone_size: many; j_call: TRBJ2-3; d_call: NA; v_call: TRBV11-3; cdr3_nt: TGTGCCAGCAGCTTAATTGTAGATACGCAGTATTTT; cdr3_aa: CASSLIVDTQYF
clone_size: NA; j_call: TRBJ2-1; d_call: TRBD2; v_call: TRBV7-2; cdr3_nt: TGTGCCAGCAGCCCCCGTGGGCTAGCGGTGAACAATGAGCAGTTCTTC; cdr3_aa: CASSPRGLAVNNEQFF
clone_size: NA; j_call: TRBJ2-3; d_call: TRBD1; v_call: TRBV29-1; cdr3_nt: TGCAGCGTTGAACCCGGGACAGGGGGGGGAGATACGCAGTATTTT; cdr3_aa: CSVEPGTGGGDTQYF
clone_size: NA; j_call: TRBJ2-7; d_call: TRBD1; v_call: TRBV18; cdr3_nt: TGTGCCAGCTCACCCCGGACAGGGAACACCTACGAGCAGTACTTC; cdr3_aa: CASSPRTGNTYEQYF
clone_size: many; j_call: TRBJ2-7; d_call: TRBD1; v_call: TRBV28; cdr3_nt: TGTGCCATCCAACCTCCGACGACAGGGCAGCGGGAGCAGTACTTC; cdr3_aa: CAIQPPTTGQREQYF
clone_size: many; j_call: TRBJ2-7; d_call: NA; v_call: TRBV14; cdr3_nt: TGTGCCAGCAGCCCGCGGTTAGGCTCCTACGAGCAGTACTTC; cdr3_aa: CASSPRLGSYEQYF
clone_size: many; j_call: TRBJ2-2; d_call: NA; v_call: TRBV29-1; cdr3_nt: TGCAGCGCAAGGACTACCAACACCGGGGAGCTGTTTTTT; cdr3_aa: CSARTTNTGELFF
clone_size: NA; j_call: TRBJ2-5; d_call: NA; v_call: TRBV5-5; cdr3_nt: TGTGCCAGCAGAGAGGTCGCTAATGTTGAGACCCAGTACTTC; cdr3_aa: CASREVANVETQYF